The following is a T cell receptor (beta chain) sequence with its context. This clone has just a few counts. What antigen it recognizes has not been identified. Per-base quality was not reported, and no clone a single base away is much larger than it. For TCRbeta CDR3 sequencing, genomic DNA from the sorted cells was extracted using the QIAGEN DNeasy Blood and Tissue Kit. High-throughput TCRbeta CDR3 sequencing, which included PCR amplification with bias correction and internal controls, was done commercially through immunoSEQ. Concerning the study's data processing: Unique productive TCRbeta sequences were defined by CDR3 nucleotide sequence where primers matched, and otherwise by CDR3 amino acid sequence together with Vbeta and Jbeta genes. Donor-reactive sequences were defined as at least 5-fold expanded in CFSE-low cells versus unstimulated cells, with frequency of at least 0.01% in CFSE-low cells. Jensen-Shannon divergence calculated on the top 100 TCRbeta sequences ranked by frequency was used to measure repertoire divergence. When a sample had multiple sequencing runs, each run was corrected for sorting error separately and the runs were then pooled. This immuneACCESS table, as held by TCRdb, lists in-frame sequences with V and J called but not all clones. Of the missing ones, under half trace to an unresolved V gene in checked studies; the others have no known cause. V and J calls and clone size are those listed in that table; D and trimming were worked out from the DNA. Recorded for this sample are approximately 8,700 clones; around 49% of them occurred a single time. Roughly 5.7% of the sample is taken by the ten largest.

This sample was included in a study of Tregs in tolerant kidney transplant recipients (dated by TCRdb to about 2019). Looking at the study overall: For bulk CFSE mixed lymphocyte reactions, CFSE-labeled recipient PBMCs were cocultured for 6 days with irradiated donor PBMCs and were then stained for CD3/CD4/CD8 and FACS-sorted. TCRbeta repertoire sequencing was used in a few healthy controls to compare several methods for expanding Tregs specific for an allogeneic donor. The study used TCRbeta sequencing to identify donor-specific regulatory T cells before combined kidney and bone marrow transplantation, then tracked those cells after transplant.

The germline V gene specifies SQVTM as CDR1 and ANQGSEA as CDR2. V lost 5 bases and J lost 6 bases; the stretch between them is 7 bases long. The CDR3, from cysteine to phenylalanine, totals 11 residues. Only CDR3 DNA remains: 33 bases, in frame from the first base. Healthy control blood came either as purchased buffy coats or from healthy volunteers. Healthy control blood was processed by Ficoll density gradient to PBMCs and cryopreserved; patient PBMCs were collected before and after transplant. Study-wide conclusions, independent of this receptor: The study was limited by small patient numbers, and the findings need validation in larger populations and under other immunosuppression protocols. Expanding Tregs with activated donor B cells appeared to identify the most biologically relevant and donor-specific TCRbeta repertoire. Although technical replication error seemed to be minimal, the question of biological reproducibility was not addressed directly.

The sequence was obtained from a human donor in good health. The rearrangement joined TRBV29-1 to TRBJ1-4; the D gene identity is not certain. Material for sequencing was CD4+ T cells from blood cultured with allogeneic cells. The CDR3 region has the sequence CSVQSYEKLFF. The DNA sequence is TGCAGCGTTCAAAGTTATGAAAAACTGTTTTTT.